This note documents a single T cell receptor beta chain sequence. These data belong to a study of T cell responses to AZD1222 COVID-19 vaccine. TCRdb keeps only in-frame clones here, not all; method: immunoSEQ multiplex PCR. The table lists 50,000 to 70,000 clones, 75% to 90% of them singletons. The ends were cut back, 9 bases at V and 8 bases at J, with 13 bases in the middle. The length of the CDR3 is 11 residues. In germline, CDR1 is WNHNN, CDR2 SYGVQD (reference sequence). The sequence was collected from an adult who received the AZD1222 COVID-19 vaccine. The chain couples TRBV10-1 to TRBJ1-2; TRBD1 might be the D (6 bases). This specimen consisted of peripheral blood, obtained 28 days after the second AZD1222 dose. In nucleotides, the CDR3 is TGCGCCAGACAGGGAGGGAAGGGCTACACCTTC. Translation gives CARQGGKGYTF.